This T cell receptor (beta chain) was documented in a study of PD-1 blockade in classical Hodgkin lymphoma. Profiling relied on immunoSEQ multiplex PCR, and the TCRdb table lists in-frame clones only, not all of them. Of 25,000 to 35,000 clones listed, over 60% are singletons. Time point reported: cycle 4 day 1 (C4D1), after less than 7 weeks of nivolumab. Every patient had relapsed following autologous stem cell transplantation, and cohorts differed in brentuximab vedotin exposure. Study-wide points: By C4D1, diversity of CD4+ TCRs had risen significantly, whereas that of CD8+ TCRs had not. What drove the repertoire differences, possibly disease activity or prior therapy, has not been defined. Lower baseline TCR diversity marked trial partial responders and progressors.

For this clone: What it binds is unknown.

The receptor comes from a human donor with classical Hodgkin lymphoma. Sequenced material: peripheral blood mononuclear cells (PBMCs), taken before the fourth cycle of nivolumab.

The DNA of the CDR3 is TGTGCCAGCAGCGTGAGACTGTCAGAGACCCAGTACTTC. Translated: CASSVRLSETQYF. V gene TRBV9 combines with J gene TRBJ2-5; unclear D gene. Germline values: CDR1 SGDLS, CDR2 YYNGEE. The CDR3 runs 13 residues. V lost 2 bases and J 4 bases, leaving 9 bases between the germline ends.